This TCR beta chain was profiled in a study of T cell responses to AZD1222 COVID-19 vaccine. Findings and caveats of the study: Seropositive at baseline were only a handful of AZD1222 recipients.

The table came from immunoSEQ multiplex PCR; TCRdb's copy has only in-frame clones and leaves some out. The top ten clones hold 6% to 9% of a sample with approximately 90,000 clones, 65% to 90% of them seen once. As to this clone: The antigen remains undetermined.

The TCR was taken from an adult in good health. This sample comprised peripheral blood, obtained on day 0 of AZD1222 vaccination.

This chain's CDR3 is CASSLLDIMNTEAFF. For the CDR3, the DNA is TGCGCCAGCAGCTTACTAGACATAATGAACACTGAAGCTTTCTTT. This rearrangement joins TRBV5-1 to TRBJ1-1, with D unresolved. The CDR3 spans 15 residues. Between the trimmed V and J ends, which lost 2 bases and 0 bases, there was a span of 11 bases. The germline V gene has CDR1 SGHRS and CDR2 YFSETQ.